Described below is a single T cell receptor beta chain sequence and its context. Clones were sequenced by immunoSEQ multiplex PCR, and TCRdb holds only the in-frame ones, with some missing. The data show over 200,000 clones, approximately 90% seen once. V was trimmed by 9 bases and J by 1 base, leaving 19 bases between them. Looked up from germline, CDR1 is LNHNV and CDR2 is YYDKDF (reference sequence). CDR3 size: 16 residues. These data come from a study of Ad26.COV2.S vaccination and SARS-CoV-2 variants. Treatment here: 19 received Ad26.COV2.S at low or high dose, single or two shots; 5 received placebo; per-sample allocation not given. Each sample was drawn 63 days after the first injection (of vaccine or placebo).

The sequence came from a person between 18 and 65 years old who received the Ad26.COV2.S COVID-19 vaccine or a placebo. This material consisted of peripheral blood, taken in a trial of Ad26.COV2.S vaccine versus placebo. V gene TRBV15 combines with J gene TRBJ2-4; D is perhaps TRBD1 (5 bases). CDR3 sequence: CATINLDNRAKNIQYF. The CDR3 DNA sequence: TGTGCCACTATAAATCTGGACAATAGGGCCAAAAACATTCAGTACTTC. Variable domain in full (rest from reference TRBV15 and TRBJ2-4): DAMVIQNPRYQVTQFGKPVTLSCSQTLNHNVMYWYQQKSSQAPKLLFHYYDKDFNNEADTPDNFQSRRPNTSFCFLDIRSPGLGDTAMYLCATINLDNRAKNIQYFGAGTRLSVL.